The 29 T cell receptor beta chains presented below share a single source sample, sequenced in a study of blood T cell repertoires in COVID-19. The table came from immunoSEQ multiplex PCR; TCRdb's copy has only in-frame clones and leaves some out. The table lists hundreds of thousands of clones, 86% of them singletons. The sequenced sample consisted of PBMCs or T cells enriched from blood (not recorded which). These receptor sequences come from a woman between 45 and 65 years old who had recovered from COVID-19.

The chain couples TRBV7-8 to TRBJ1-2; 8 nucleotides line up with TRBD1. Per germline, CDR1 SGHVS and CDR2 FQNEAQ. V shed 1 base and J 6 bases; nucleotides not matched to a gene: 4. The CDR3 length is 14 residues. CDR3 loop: CASSLDHRGNGYTF. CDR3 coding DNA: TGTGCCAGCAGCTTAGATCACAGGGGGAATGGCTACACCTTC.

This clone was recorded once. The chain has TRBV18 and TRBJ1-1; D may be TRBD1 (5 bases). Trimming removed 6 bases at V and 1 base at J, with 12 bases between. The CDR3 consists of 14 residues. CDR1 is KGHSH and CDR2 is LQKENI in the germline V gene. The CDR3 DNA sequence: TGTGCCAGCTCTTCTACAGGAGCGAACACTGAAGCTTTCTTT. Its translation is CASSSTGANTEAFF.

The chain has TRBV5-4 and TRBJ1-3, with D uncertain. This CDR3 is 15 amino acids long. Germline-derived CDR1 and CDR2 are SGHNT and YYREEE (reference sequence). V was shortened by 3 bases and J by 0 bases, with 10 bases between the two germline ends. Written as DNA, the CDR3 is TGTGCCAGCAGCTCGGACTTTGACTCTGGAAACACCATATATTTT. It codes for CASSSDFDSGNTIYF.

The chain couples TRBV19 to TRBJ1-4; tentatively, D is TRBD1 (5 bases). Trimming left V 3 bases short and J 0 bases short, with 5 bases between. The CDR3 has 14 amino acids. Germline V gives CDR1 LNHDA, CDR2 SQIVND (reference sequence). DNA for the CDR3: TGTGCCAGTAGTATGACAGCAACTAATGAAAAACTGTTTTTT. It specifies CASSMTATNEKLFF.

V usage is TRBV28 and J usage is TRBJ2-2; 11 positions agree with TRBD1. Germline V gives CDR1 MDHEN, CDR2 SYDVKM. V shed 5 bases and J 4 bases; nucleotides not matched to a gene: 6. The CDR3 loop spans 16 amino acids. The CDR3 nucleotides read TGTGCCAGCAGTGCCCTCGGGACAGGGGGCACCGGGGAGCTGTTTTTT. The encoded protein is CASSALGTGGTGELFF.

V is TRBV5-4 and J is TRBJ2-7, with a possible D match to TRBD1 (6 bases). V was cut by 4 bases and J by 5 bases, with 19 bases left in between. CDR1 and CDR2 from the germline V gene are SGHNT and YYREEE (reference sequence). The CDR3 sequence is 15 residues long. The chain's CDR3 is CASSQDRGLVDEQYF. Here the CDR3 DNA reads TGTGCCAGCAGCCAGGACAGAGGGCTCGTCGACGAGCAGTACTTC.

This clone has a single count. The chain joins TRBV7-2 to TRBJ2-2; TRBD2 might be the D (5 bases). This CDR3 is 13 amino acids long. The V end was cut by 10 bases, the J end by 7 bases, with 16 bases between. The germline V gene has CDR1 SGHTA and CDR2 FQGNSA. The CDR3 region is CATLEGSIGELFF. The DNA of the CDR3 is TGTGCCACTCTAGAGGGCTCGATCGGGGAGCTGTTTTTT. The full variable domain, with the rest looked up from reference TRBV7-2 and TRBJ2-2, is GAGVSQSPSNKVTEKGKDVELRCDPISGHTALYWYRQSLGQGLEFLIYFQGNSAPDKSGLPSDRFSAERTGGSVSTLTIQRTQQEDSAVYLCATLEGSIGELFFGEGSRLTVL.

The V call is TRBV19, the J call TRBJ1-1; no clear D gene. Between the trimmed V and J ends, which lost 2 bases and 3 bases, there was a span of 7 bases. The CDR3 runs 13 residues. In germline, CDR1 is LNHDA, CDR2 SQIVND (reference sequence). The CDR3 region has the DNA TGTGCCAGTAGTATAAGCCTGTACACTGAAGCTTTCTTT. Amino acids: CASSISLYTEAFF.

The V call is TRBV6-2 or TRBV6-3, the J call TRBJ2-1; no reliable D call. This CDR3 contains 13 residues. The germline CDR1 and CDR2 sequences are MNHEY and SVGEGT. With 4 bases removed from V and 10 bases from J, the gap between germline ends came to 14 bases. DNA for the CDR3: TGTGCCAGCAGTTTGAGCCCCCTAGAAGAGCAGTTCTTC. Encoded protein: CASSLSPLEEQFF.

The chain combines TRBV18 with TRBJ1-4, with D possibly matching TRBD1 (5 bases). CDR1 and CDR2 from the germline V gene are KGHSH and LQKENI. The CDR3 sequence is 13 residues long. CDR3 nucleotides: TGTGCTACAACAGGCGACATAAATGAAAAACTGTTTTTT. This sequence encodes CATTGDINEKLFF.

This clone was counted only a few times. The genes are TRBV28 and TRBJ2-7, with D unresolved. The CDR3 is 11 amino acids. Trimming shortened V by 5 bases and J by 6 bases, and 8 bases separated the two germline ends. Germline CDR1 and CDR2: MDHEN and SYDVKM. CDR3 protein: CASSEALEQYF. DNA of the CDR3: TGTGCCAGCAGTGAAGCCCTCGAGCAGTACTTC.

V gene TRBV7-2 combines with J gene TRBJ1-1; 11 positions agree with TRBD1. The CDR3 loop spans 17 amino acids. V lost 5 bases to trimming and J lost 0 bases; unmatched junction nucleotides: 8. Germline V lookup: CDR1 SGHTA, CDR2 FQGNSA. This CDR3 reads CASSPRDRGKMNTEAFF. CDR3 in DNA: TGTGCCAGCAGCCCCCGGGACAGGGGGAAGATGAACACTGAAGCTTTCTTT.

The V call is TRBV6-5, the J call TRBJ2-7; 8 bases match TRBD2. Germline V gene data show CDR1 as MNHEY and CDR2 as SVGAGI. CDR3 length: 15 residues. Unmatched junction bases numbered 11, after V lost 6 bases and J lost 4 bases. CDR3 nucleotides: TGTGCCAGCAGCCCCTCTCCTAGCGGGCCTTACGAGCAGTACTTC. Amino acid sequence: CASSPSPSGPYEQYF.

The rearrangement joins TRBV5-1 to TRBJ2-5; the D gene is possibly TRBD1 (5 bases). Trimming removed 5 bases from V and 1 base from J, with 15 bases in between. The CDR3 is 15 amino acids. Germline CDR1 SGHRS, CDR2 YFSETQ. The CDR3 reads CASSQIQGSQETQYF. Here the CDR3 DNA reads TGCGCCAGCAGTCAAATCCAGGGATCCCAAGAGACCCAGTACTTC. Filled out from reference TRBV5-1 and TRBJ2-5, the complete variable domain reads KAGVTQTPRYLIKTRGQQVTLSCSPISGHRSVSWYQQTPGQGLQFLFEYFSETQRNKGNFPGRFSGRQFSNSRSEMNVSTLELGDSALYLCASSQIQGSQETQYFGPGTRLLVL.

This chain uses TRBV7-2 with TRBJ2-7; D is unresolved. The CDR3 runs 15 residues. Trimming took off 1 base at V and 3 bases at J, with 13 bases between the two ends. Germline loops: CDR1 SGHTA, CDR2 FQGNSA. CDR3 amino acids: CASSLVEVLSYEQYF. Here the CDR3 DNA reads TGTGCCAGCAGCTTAGTAGAGGTTCTGAGCTACGAGCAGTACTTC.

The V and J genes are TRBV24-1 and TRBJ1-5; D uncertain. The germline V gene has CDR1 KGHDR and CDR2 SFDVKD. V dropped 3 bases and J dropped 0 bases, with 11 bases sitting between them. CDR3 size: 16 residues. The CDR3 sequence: CATSDVREYSNQPQHF. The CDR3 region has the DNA TGTGCCACCAGTGATGTGCGGGAGTATAGCAATCAGCCCCAGCATTTT.

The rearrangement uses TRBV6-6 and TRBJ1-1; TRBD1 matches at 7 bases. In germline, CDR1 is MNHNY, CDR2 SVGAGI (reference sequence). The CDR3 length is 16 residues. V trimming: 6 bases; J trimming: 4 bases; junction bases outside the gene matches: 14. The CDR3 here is CASSPGDSWGSTEAFF. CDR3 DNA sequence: TGTGCCAGCAGCCCTGGGGACAGTTGGGGGAGCACTGAAGCTTTCTTT.

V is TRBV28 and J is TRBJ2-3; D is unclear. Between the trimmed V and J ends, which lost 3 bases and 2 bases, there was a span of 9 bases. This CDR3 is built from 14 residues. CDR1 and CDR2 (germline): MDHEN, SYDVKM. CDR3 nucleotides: TGTGCCAGCAGTTTTGGCGGTATCACAGATACGCAGTATTTT. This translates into CASSFGGITDTQYF.

CDR3 sequence: CASSIPGQGNYGYTF. In nucleotides, the CDR3 is TGTGCCAGCAGCATACCGGGACAGGGAAACTATGGCTACACCTTC. V is TRBV9 and J is TRBJ1-2; 9 bases align to TRBD1. This CDR3 comprises 15 residues. CDR1 SGDLS and CDR2 YYNGEE come from the germline V gene. The ends lost 4 bases at V and 2 bases at J; junction bases unmatched: 6.

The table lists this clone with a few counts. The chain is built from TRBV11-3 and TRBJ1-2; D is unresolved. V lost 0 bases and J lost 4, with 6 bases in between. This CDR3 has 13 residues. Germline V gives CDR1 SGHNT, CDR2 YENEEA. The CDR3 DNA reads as TGTGCCAGCAGCTTAGAACAGAGCTATGGCTACACCTTC. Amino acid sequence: CASSLEQSYGYTF. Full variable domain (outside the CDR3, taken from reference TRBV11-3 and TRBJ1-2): EAGVVQSPRYKIIEKKQPVAFWCNPISGHNTLYWYLQNLGQGPELLIRYENEEAVDDSQLPKDRFSAERLKGVDSTLKIQPAELGDSAVYLCASSLEQSYGYTFGSGTRLTVV.

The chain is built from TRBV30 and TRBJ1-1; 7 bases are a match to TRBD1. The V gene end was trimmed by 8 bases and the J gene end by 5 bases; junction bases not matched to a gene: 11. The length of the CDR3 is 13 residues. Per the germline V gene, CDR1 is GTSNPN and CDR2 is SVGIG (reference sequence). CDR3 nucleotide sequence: TGTGCCCTCATGAGGGGGCCCGTAACTGAAGCTTTCTTT. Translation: CALMRGPVTEAFF.

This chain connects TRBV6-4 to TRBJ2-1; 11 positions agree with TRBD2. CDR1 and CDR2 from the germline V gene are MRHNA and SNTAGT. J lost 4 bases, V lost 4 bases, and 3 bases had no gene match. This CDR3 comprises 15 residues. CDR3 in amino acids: CASSGVAGGYNEQFF. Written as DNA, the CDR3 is TGTGCCAGCAGTGGTGTAGCGGGAGGGTACAATGAGCAGTTCTTC.

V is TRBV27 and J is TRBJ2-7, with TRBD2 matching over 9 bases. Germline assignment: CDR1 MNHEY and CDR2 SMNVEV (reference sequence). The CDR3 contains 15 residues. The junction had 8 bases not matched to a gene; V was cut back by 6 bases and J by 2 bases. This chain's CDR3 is CASSPTLAGPYEQYF. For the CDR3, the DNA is TGTGCCAGCAGCCCAACCCTAGCGGGACCCTACGAGCAGTACTTC.

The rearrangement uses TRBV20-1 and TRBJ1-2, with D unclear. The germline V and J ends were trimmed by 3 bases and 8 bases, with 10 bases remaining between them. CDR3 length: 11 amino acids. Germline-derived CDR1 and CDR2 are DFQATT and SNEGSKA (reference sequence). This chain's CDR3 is CSASDGIGYTF. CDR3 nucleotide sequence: TGCAGTGCTAGTGACGGGATCGGCTACACCTTC.

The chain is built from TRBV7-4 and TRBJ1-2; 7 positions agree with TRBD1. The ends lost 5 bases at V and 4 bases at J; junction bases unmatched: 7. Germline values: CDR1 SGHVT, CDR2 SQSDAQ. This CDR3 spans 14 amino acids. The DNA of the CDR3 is TGTGCCAGCAGCGATAGCAGGGGGTCCTATGGCTACACCTTC. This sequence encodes CASSDSRGSYGYTF.

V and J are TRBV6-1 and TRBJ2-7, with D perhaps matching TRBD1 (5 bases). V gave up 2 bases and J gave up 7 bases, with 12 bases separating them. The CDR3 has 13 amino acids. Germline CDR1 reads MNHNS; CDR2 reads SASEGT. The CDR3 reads CASSERGSSEQYF. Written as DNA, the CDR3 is TGTGCCAGCAGTGAAAGGGGTAGCTCGGAGCAGTACTTC.

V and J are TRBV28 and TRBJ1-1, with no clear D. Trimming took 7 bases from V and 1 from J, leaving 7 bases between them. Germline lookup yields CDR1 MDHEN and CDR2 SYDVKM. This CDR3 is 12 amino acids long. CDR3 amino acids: CASKEGNTEAFF. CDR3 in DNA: TGTGCCAGCAAGGAGGGGAACACTGAAGCTTTCTTT. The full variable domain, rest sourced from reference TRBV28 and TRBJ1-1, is DVKVTQSSRYLVKRTGEKVFLECVQDMDHENMFWYRQDPGLGLRLIYFSYDVKMKEKGDIPEGYSVSREKKERFSLILESASTNQTSMYLCASKEGNTEAFFGQGTRLTVV.

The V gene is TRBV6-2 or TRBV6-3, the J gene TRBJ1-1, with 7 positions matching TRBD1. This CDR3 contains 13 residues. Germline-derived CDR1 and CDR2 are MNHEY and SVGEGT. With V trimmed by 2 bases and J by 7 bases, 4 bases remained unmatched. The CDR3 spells CASSYARTGEAFF. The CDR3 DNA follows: TGTGCCAGCAGTTACGCCCGGACAGGTGAAGCTTTCTTT.

CDR3 sequence (DNA): TGCGCCAGCAGCCAAGGGCAGGGGGCGTACGAGCAGTACTTC. Its translation: CASSQGQGAYEQYF. This rearrangement joins TRBV4-3 to TRBJ2-7, with 8 bases identical to TRBD1. In germline, CDR1 is LGHNA, CDR2 YSLEER. V gave up 1 base and J gave up 4 bases; unmatched junction bases: 3. CDR3 size: 14 residues.